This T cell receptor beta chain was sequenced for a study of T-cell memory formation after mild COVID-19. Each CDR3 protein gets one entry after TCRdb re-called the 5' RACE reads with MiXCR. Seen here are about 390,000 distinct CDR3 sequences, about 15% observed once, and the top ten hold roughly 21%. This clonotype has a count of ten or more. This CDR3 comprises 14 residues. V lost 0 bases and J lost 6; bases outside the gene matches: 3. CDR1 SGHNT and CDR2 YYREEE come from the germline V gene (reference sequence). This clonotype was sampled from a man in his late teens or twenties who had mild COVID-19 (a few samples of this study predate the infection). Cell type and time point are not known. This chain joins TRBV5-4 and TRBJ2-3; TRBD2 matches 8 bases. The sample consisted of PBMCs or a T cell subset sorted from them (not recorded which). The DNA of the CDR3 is TGTGCCAGCAGCTTGGCGGGGGGGTCGGATACGCAGTATTTT. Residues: CASSLAGGSDTQYF.